This T cell receptor (beta chain) originates from a study of OX40 agonist ivuxolimab in advanced cancers. Background on the study: Recorded diagnoses for dose-escalation patients were hepatocellular carcinoma, melanoma, renal cell or head and neck cancer.

V shed 4 bases, J shed 5 bases, and the junction held 14 bases outside the gene matches. The CDR3 is 16 residues long. The V gene's germline CDR1 is SGHRS and CDR2 YFSETQ. Profiling relied on immunoSEQ multiplex PCR, and the TCRdb table lists in-frame clones only, not all of them. This table has approximately 47,000 clones, about three quarters appearing once. The material was CD4+ or CD8+ T cells sorted from blood, obtained in a trial of the OX40 agonist ivuxolimab. This chain links TRBV5-1 with TRBJ2-5; 7 nucleotides line up with TRBD1. The sequence was obtained from an adult with an advanced solid tumor such as melanoma, head and neck, liver or kidney cancer. The CDR3 loop is CASSLNGDRAGETQYF. The CDR3 DNA reads as TGCGCCAGCAGCCTGAACGGAGACAGGGCCGGTGAGACCCAGTACTTC.